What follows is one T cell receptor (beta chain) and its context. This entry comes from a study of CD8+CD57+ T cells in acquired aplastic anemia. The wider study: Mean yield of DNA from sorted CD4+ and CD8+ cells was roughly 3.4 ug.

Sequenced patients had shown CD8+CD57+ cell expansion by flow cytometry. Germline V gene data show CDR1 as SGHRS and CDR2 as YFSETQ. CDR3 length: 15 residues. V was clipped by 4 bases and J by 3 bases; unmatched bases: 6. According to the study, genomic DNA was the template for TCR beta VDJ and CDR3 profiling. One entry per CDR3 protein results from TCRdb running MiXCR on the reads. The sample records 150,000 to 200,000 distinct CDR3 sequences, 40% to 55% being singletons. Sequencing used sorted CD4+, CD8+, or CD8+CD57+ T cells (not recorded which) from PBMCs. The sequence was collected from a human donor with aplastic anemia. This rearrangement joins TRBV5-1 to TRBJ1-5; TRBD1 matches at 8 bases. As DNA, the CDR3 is TGCGCCAGCAGCCTGACGGGACAGGACAATCAGCCCCAGCATTTT. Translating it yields CASSLTGQDNQPQHF.